Listed here is a single T cell receptor beta chain. The assay was immunoSEQ multiplex PCR, and TCRdb's table has in-frame clones only and misses some. The sample has fewer than 200,000 clones; roughly 89% are singletons. This sample is part of a study of control samples from healthy donors and cancer patients. The trim removed 4 bases at V and 4 bases at J, leaving 1 base unmatched. This CDR3 region has 16 residues. Germline V gene lookup returns CDR1 SGHNT and CDR2 YYREEE (reference sequence). The chain joins TRBV5-4 to TRBJ2-2, with 16 bases lining up with TRBD2. The sequence came from a man aged 25 to 45 in good health. Sequenced sample: blood. CDR3 loop: CASSGTSGGGTGELFF. DNA of the CDR3: TGTGCCAGCAGCGGGACTAGCGGGGGGGGCACCGGGGAGCTGTTTTTT.